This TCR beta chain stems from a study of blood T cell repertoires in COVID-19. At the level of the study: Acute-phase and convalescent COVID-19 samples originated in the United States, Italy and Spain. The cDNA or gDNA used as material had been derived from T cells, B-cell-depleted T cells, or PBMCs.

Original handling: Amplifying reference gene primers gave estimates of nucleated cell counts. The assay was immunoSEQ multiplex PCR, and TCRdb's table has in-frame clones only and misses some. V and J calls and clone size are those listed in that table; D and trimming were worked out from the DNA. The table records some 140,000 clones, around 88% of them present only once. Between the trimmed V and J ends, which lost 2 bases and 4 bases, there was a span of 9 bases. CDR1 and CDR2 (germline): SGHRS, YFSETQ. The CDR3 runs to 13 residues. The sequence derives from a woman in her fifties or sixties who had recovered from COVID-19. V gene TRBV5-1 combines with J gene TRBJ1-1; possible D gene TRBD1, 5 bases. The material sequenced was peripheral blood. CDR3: CASSFQGPTEAFF. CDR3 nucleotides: TGCGCCAGCAGCTTTCAGGGCCCCACTGAAGCTTTCTTT. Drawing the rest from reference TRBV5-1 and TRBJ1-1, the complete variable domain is KAGVTQTPRYLIKTRGQQVTLSCSPISGHRSVSWYQQTPGQGLQFLFEYFSETQRNKGNFPGRFSGRQFSNSRSEMNVSTLELGDSALYLCASSFQGPTEAFFGQGTRLTVV.